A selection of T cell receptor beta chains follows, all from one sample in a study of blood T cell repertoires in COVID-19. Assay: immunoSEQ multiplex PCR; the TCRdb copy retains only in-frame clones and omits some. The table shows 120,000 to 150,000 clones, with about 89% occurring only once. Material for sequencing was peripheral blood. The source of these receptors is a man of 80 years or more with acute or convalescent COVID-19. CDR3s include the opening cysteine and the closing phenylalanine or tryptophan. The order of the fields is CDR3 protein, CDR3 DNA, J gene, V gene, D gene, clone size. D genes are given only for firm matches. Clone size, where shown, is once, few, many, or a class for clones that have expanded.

cdr3_aa: CASSARQGSDGYTF
cdr3_nt: TGTGCCAGCAGCGCACGACAGGGATCGGATGGCTACACCTTC
j_call: TRBJ1-2
v_call: TRBV7-8
d_call: TRBD1
clone_size: -

cdr3_aa: CASSRPNRATSSYEQYF
cdr3_nt: TGCGCCAGCAGTCGGCCGAACAGGGCAACTAGCTCCTACGAGCAGTACTTC
j_call: TRBJ2-7
v_call: TRBV23-1
d_call: -
clone_size: once

cdr3_aa: CASSSYTGTEAFF
cdr3_nt: TGCGCCAGCAGCTCATACACGGGAACTGAAGCTTTCTTT
j_call: TRBJ1-1
v_call: TRBV5-1
d_call: -
clone_size: few

cdr3_aa: CASKDREGETQYF
cdr3_nt: TGTGCCAGTAAGGACAGGGAGGGAGAGACCCAGTACTTC
j_call: TRBJ2-5
v_call: TRBV19
d_call: -
clone_size: -

cdr3_aa: CASRPGGLSTDTQYF
cdr3_nt: TGTGCCAGCAGGCCAGGGGGACTTAGCACAGATACGCAGTATTTT
j_call: TRBJ2-3
v_call: TRBV7-2
d_call: -
clone_size: -

cdr3_aa: CAISEVATPQAFF
cdr3_nt: TGTGCCATCAGTGAGGTCGCGACTCCCCAAGCTTTCTTT
j_call: TRBJ1-1
v_call: TRBV10-3
d_call: -
clone_size: -

cdr3_aa: CASSITGTGTKNEAFF
cdr3_nt: TGTGCCAGCAGTATAACCGGGACAGGGACTAAAAACGAAGCTTTCTTT
j_call: TRBJ1-1
v_call: TRBV28
d_call: TRBD1
clone_size: -

cdr3_aa: CASSPIDRGGNQPQHF
cdr3_nt: TGTGCCAGCAGTCCAATAGACAGGGGGGGCAATCAGCCCCAGCATTTT
j_call: TRBJ1-5
v_call: TRBV6-6
d_call: TRBD1
clone_size: -

cdr3_aa: CSFPTSGGADTQYF
cdr3_nt: TGCAGCTTCCCGACTAGCGGGGGTGCAGATACGCAGTATTTT
j_call: TRBJ2-3
v_call: TRBV29-1
d_call: TRBD2
clone_size: few

cdr3_aa: CASSLGSSGYYNEQFF
cdr3_nt: TGCGCCAGCAGCTTGGGGTCTAGCGGGTACTACAATGAGCAGTTCTTC
j_call: TRBJ2-1
v_call: TRBV5-1
d_call: TRBD2
clone_size: once

cdr3_aa: CASSRLAGGSNEQFF
cdr3_nt: TGTGCCAGTAGTCGACTAGCGGGAGGGTCCAATGAGCAGTTCTTC
j_call: TRBJ2-1
v_call: TRBV19
d_call: TRBD2
clone_size: -

cdr3_aa: CASSQMSGTQETQYF
cdr3_nt: TGTGCCAGCAGCCAGATGTCGGGAACCCAAGAGACCCAGTACTTC
j_call: TRBJ2-5
v_call: TRBV3-1/TRBV3-2
d_call: -
clone_size: -

cdr3_aa: CASSQTTDSTEAFF
cdr3_nt: TGCGCCAGCAGCCAGACGACAGACTCGACTGAAGCTTTCTTT
j_call: TRBJ1-1
v_call: TRBV4-1
d_call: -
clone_size: -

cdr3_aa: CASSVTPETGSGANVLTF
cdr3_nt: TGTGCCAGCAGCGTCACCCCGGAAACAGGGTCTGGGGCCAACGTCCTGACTTTC
j_call: TRBJ2-6
v_call: TRBV9
d_call: -
clone_size: -

cdr3_aa: CASSVFTGVDEQFF
cdr3_nt: TGTGCCAGCAGCGTATTCACAGGGGTAGATGAGCAGTTCTTC
j_call: TRBJ2-1
v_call: TRBV9
d_call: TRBD1
clone_size: -

cdr3_aa: CASSIEGTGNQPQHF
cdr3_nt: TGTGCCAGTAGTATCGAGGGGACAGGGAATCAGCCCCAGCATTTT
j_call: TRBJ1-5
v_call: TRBV19
d_call: TRBD1
clone_size: once

cdr3_aa: CASSERGLEARLGDEQFF
cdr3_nt: TGTGCCAGCAGTGAACGGGGACTAGAGGCTCGCCTGGGAGATGAGCAGTTCTTC
j_call: TRBJ2-1
v_call: TRBV25-1
d_call: TRBD2
clone_size: once

cdr3_aa: CASSLGPSGDNEQFF
cdr3_nt: TGCGCCAGCAGCTTGGGGCCTTCGGGGGACAATGAGCAGTTCTTC
j_call: TRBJ2-1
v_call: TRBV5-1
d_call: -
clone_size: -

cdr3_aa: CASSREGVTGANYGYTF
cdr3_nt: TGTGCCAGTAGTCGAGAGGGGGTGACAGGGGCTAACTATGGCTACACCTTC
j_call: TRBJ1-2
v_call: TRBV19
d_call: TRBD1
clone_size: -

cdr3_aa: CAWNGQGAQGELFF
cdr3_nt: TGTGCCTGGAACGGACAGGGGGCGCAGGGGGAGCTGTTTTTT
j_call: TRBJ2-2
v_call: TRBV30
d_call: TRBD1
clone_size: -

cdr3_aa: CASSLVDRVRTEAFF
cdr3_nt: TGCGCCAGCAGCTTGGTCGACAGGGTGAGGACTGAAGCTTTCTTT
j_call: TRBJ1-1
v_call: TRBV5-1
d_call: TRBD1
clone_size: -

cdr3_aa: CASSRERRTETQYF
cdr3_nt: TGCGCCAGCAGCAGGGAGAGGAGGACGGAGACCCAGTACTTC
j_call: TRBJ2-5
v_call: TRBV5-1
d_call: -
clone_size: -

cdr3_aa: CAIQDSGNTIYF
cdr3_nt: TGTGCCATCCAGGACAGTGGAAACACCATATATTTT
j_call: TRBJ1-3
v_call: TRBV28
d_call: -
clone_size: -

cdr3_aa: CASSQTSGSYEQYF
cdr3_nt: TGTGCCAGCAGTCAGACTAGCGGATCCTACGAGCAGTACTTC
j_call: TRBJ2-7
v_call: TRBV27
d_call: TRBD2
clone_size: -

cdr3_aa: CASSGRDSRNTIYF
cdr3_nt: TGTGCCAGCTCAGGACGGGACAGTAGAAACACCATATATTTT
j_call: TRBJ1-3
v_call: TRBV18
d_call: TRBD1
clone_size: -

cdr3_aa: CASSESGYNEQFF
cdr3_nt: TGTGCCAGCAGTGAATCAGGGTACAATGAGCAGTTCTTC
j_call: TRBJ2-1
v_call: TRBV2
d_call: -
clone_size: -

cdr3_aa: CASSQVPGNQETQYF
cdr3_nt: TGTGCCAGCAGCCAAGTCCCGGGAAACCAAGAGACCCAGTACTTC
j_call: TRBJ2-5
v_call: TRBV3-1/TRBV3-2
d_call: -
clone_size: -

cdr3_aa: CASSFGQGANTEAFF
cdr3_nt: TGTGCCAGCAGCTTTGGACAGGGGGCCAACACTGAAGCTTTCTTT
j_call: TRBJ1-1
v_call: TRBV7-9
d_call: TRBD1
clone_size: -

cdr3_aa: CASSPVPGTLNTGELFF
cdr3_nt: TGCGCCAGCAGCCCAGTCCCTGGGACATTGAACACCGGGGAGCTGTTTTTT
j_call: TRBJ2-2
v_call: TRBV5-1
d_call: -
clone_size: once

cdr3_aa: CASSLTGGSGNTIYF
cdr3_nt: TGTGCCAGCAGTTTGACAGGGGGCTCTGGAAACACCATATATTTT
j_call: TRBJ1-3
v_call: TRBV28
d_call: TRBD1
clone_size: -

cdr3_aa: CASSQASGHSTDTQYF
cdr3_nt: TGCGCCAGCAGCCAAGCGTCGGGTCACAGCACAGATACGCAGTATTTT
j_call: TRBJ2-3
v_call: TRBV4-1
d_call: -
clone_size: once

cdr3_aa: CASSLGPFEKLFF
cdr3_nt: TGTGCCAGCAGCTTGGGGCCTTTTGAAAAACTGTTTTTT
j_call: TRBJ1-4
v_call: TRBV5-5
d_call: -
clone_size: -

cdr3_aa: CASTPQGLYGYTF
cdr3_nt: TGTGCCAGCACCCCACAGGGTTTGTATGGCTACACCTTC
j_call: TRBJ1-2
v_call: TRBV28
d_call: -
clone_size: once

cdr3_aa: CAISGGLAGAYEQYF
cdr3_nt: TGTGCCATCAGTGGAGGACTAGCGGGCGCCTACGAGCAGTACTTC
j_call: TRBJ2-7
v_call: TRBV10-3
d_call: TRBD2
clone_size: -

cdr3_aa: CASSGGDRAQETQYF
cdr3_nt: TGCGCCAGCAGCGGGGGGGACAGGGCCCAAGAGACCCAGTACTTC
j_call: TRBJ2-5
v_call: TRBV5-1
d_call: TRBD1
clone_size: -

cdr3_aa: CAWRNRVEAFF
cdr3_nt: TGTGCCTGGAGGAACAGGGTTGAAGCTTTCTTT
j_call: TRBJ1-1
v_call: TRBV30
d_call: -
clone_size: once

cdr3_aa: CASSQMPQGANYGYTF
cdr3_nt: TGCGCCAGCAGCCAAATGCCACAGGGCGCCAACTATGGCTACACCTTC
j_call: TRBJ1-2
v_call: TRBV4-1
d_call: -
clone_size: -

cdr3_aa: CASSISGGNTEAFF
cdr3_nt: TGTGCCAGTAGTATATCAGGGGGCAACACTGAAGCTTTCTTT
j_call: TRBJ1-1
v_call: TRBV19
d_call: TRBD1
clone_size: -

cdr3_aa: CASQGGGGPLREQYF
cdr3_nt: TGTGCCAGCCAAGGAGGCGGGGGACCCCTACGGGAGCAGTACTTC
j_call: TRBJ2-7
v_call: TRBV27
d_call: TRBD2
clone_size: -

cdr3_aa: CASSLVGGGALETQYF
cdr3_nt: TGTGCCAGCAGCTTAGTTGGCGGGGGGGCCTTGGAGACCCAGTACTTC
j_call: TRBJ2-5
v_call: TRBV7-2
d_call: TRBD2
clone_size: -

cdr3_aa: CASRTLGGEQFF
cdr3_nt: TGCGCCAGCAGGACCTTGGGGGGTGAGCAGTTCTTC
j_call: TRBJ2-1
v_call: TRBV4-1
d_call: -
clone_size: -

cdr3_aa: CASSPGSQLFF
cdr3_nt: TGTGCCAGCAGTCCGGGGTCCCAGCTGTTTTTT
j_call: TRBJ1-4
v_call: TRBV12-3/TRBV12-4
d_call: -
clone_size: -

cdr3_aa: CASSPWAGAGIQYF
cdr3_nt: TGTGCCAGCAGCCCGTGGGCAGGGGCGGGCATTCAGTACTTC
j_call: TRBJ2-4
v_call: TRBV6-5
d_call: -
clone_size: -

cdr3_aa: CASSQGLAAGYF
cdr3_nt: TGTGCCAGCAGTCAGGGACTAGCGGCGGGTTATTTT
j_call: TRBJ2-3
v_call: TRBV6-2/TRBV6-3
d_call: TRBD2
clone_size: -

cdr3_aa: CATSDRDRGLGDTQYF
cdr3_nt: TGTGCCACCAGTGATCGGGACAGGGGGCTGGGAGATACGCAGTATTTT
j_call: TRBJ2-3
v_call: TRBV24-1
d_call: TRBD1
clone_size: once

cdr3_aa: CASSPPNNDNRDTNTEAFF
cdr3_nt: TGTGCCAGCTCACCACCGAACAATGATAACAGGGATACGAACACTGAAGCTTTCTTT
j_call: TRBJ1-1
v_call: TRBV18
d_call: -
clone_size: -

cdr3_aa: CAWKPPGTVTGELFF
cdr3_nt: TGTGCCTGGAAACCTCCCGGGACAGTCACCGGGGAGCTGTTTTTT
j_call: TRBJ2-2
v_call: TRBV30
d_call: TRBD1
clone_size: few

cdr3_aa: CASTDDRVPETQYF
cdr3_nt: TGTGCCAGCACCGACGACAGGGTCCCTGAGACCCAGTACTTC
j_call: TRBJ2-5
v_call: TRBV28
d_call: TRBD1
clone_size: -

cdr3_aa: CASSAGGTNEKLFF
cdr3_nt: TGCGCCAGCAGCGCGGGGGGAACTAATGAAAAACTGTTTTTT
j_call: TRBJ1-4
v_call: TRBV4-1
d_call: -
clone_size: -

cdr3_aa: CATSDLPGQGNTGELFF
cdr3_nt: TGTGCCACCAGTGACCTACCGGGACAGGGCAACACCGGGGAGCTGTTTTTT
j_call: TRBJ2-2
v_call: TRBV24-1
d_call: TRBD1
clone_size: -

cdr3_aa: CASSLGGGQDYGYTF
cdr3_nt: TGTGCCAGCAGCTTAGGAGGGGGACAGGACTATGGCTACACCTTC
j_call: TRBJ1-2
v_call: TRBV7-9
d_call: TRBD1
clone_size: -

cdr3_aa: CASSPGQGALKETQYF
cdr3_nt: TGTGCCAGCAGCCCCGGACAGGGGGCATTGAAGGAGACCCAGTACTTC
j_call: TRBJ2-5
v_call: TRBV3-1/TRBV3-2
d_call: TRBD1
clone_size: -

cdr3_aa: CASSFWGEAYNEQFF
cdr3_nt: TGTGCCAGCAGCTTCTGGGGGGAAGCCTACAATGAGCAGTTCTTC
j_call: TRBJ2-1
v_call: TRBV2
d_call: -
clone_size: once

cdr3_aa: CASSLTGLGNTIYF
cdr3_nt: TGTGCCAGCTCACTGACAGGACTCGGAAACACCATATATTTT
j_call: TRBJ1-3
v_call: TRBV18
d_call: -
clone_size: -